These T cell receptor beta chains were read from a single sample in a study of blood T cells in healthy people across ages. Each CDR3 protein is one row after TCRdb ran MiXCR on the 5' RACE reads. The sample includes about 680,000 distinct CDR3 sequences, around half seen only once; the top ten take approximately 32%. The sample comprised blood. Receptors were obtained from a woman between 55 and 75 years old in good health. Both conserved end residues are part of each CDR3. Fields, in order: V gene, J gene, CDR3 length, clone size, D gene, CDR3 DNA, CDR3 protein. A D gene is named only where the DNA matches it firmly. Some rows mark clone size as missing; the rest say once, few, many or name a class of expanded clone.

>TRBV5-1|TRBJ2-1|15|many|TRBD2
TGCGCCAGCAGCCAAGCGGGGGGGGGATACAATGAGCAGTTCTTC
CASSQAGGGYNEQFF
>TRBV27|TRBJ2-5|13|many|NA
TGTGCCAGCAGTTCTGCAGACCAAGAGACCCAGTACTTC
CASSSADQETQYF
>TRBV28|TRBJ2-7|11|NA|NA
TGTGCCAGCGGAACGTTCAGCGAGCAGTACTTC
CASGTFSEQYF
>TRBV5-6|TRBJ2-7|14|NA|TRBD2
TGTGCCAGCAGCATTGGACTAGCGCCATACGAGCAGTACTTC
CASSIGLAPYEQYF
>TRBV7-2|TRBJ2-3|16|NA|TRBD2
TGTGCCAGCAGCTCCCGACTAGCGGGAAGCACAGATACGCAGTATTTT
CASSSRLAGSTDTQYF
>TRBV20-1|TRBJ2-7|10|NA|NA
TGCAGTGCTAGACTAGGCGAGCAGTACTTC
CSARLGEQYF
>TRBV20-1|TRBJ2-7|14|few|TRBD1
TGCAGTGCTACATTCCCCAGGGACAGCTACGAGCAGTACTTC
CSATFPRDSYEQYF
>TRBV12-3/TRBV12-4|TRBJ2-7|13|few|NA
TGTGCCAGCACCGGCGGGTTCTCCTACGAGCAGTACTTC
CASTGGFSYEQYF
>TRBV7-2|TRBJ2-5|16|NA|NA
TGTGCCAGCAGCTTAGGGATCCTTGGTTTCCAAGAGACCCAGTACTTC
CASSLGILGFQETQYF
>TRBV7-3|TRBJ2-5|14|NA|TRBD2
TGTGCCAGCAGCCCTCCGGGACTAGCAACAGAGCAGTACTTC
CASSPPGLATEQYF
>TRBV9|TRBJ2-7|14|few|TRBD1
TGTGCCAGCAGCGCCGCGGGACAGGGACGCGAGCAGTACTTC
CASSAAGQGREQYF
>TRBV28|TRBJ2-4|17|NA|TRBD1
TGTGCCAGCAGTGCCCCTTTAGGGACAGGGTCGCAAAACATTCAGTACTTC
CASSAPLGTGSQNIQYF
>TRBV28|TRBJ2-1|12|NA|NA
TGTGCCAGCAGTTCGGACTCCAGGCGGCAGTTCTTC
CASSSDSRRQFF
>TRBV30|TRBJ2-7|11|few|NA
TGTGCCTGGAGTAATCCCCACGAGCAGTACTTC
CAWSNPHEQYF
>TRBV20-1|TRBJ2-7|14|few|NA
TGCAGTGCTAGACCCCCTTTAGGACCGGGTGAGCAGTACTTC
CSARPPLGPGEQYF
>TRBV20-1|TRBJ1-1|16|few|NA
TGCACAACTAAGCCCGGGACACCTAAGGGTTACACTGAAGCTTTCTTT
CTTKPGTPKGYTEAFF
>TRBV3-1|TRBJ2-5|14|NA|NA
TGTGCCAGCAGCCAAGAGGGGGGTCGTGGGACCCAGTACTTC
CASSQEGGRGTQYF
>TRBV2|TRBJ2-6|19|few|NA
TGTGCCAGCAGTGAACCTACTCAGGGATTAGCATCTGGGGCCAACGTCCTGACTTTC
CASSEPTQGLASGANVLTF
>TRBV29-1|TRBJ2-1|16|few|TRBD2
TGCAGCGTTGGAGGGGGGACTAGCGGGAGTTACAATGAGCAGTTCTTC
CSVGGGTSGSYNEQFF
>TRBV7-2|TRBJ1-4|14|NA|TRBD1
TGTGCCAGCAGCTTACAGGGGGGGGATGAAAAACTGTTTTTT
CASSLQGGDEKLFF
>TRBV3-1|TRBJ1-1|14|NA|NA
TGTGCCAGCAGCCAACCCGGAGCGAACACTGAAGCTTTCTTT
CASSQPGANTEAFF
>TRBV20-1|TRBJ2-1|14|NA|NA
TGCAGTGCTAGAGATATTACGGTTTACAATGAGCAGTTCTTC
CSARDITVYNEQFF
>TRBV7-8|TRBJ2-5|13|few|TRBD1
TGTGCCAGCAGCTTAATTTCGACAGGGAATAAGTACTTC
CASSLISTGNKYF
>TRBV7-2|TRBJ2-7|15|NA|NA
TGTGCCAGCTGGTTGAGGGGACTCAGCTCCTACGAGCAGTACTTC
CASWLRGLSSYEQYF
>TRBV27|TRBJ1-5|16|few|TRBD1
TGTGCCAGCAGTTTATTAGGGACAGATAGCAATCAGCCCCAGCATTTT
CASSLLGTDSNQPQHF
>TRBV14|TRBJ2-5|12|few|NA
TGTGCCAGCAGCCAAGAGGGCAGACGCCAGTACTTC
CASSQEGRRQYF
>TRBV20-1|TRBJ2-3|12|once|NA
TGCAGTGGGAGCGGTAGCACAGATACGCAGTATTTT
CSGSGSTDTQYF
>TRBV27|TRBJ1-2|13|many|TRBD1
TGTGCCAGCAGTGCTCGGACAGGGAGCGGCTACACCTTC
CASSARTGSGYTF
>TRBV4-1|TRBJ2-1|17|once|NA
TGCGCCAGCAGCCAATACATAGAACTCGGCTCCTACAATGAGCAGTTCTTC
CASSQYIELGSYNEQFF
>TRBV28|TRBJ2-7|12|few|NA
TGTGCCAGCAGTGGAGGGAGGTACGAGCAGTACTTC
CASSGGRYEQYF
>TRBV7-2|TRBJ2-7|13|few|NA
TGTGCCAGCAGCTTACAGGACCTCTACGAGCAGTACTTC
CASSLQDLYEQYF
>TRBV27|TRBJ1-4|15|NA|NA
TGTGCCAGCAGAGGGGGAAGTCCGGCTAATGAAAAACTGTTTTTT
CASRGGSPANEKLFF
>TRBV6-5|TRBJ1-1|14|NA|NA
TGTGGCAGCAGTTACTCGCCGGGAGAGACTGAAGCTTTCTTT
CGSSYSPGETEAFF
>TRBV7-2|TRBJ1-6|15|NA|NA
TGTGCCAGCAGCTTAGTCGCAGGGGATAATTCACCCCTCCACTTT
CASSLVAGDNSPLHF
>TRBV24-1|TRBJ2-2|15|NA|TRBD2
TGTGCCACCACGTCTAGCGGGAGAACCACCGGGGAGCTGTTTTTT
CATTSSGRTTGELFF
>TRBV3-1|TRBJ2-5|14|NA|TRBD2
TGTGCCAGCAGCTATTGGACTAGCTCGGAGACCCAGTACTTC
CASSYWTSSETQYF
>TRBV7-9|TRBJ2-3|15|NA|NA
TGTGCCAGCAGCGAGTCGTTTGGAAGCACAGATACGCAGTATTTT
CASSESFGSTDTQYF
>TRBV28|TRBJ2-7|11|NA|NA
TGTGCCAGCAGGTCAGAAACCGAGCAGTACTTC
CASRSETEQYF